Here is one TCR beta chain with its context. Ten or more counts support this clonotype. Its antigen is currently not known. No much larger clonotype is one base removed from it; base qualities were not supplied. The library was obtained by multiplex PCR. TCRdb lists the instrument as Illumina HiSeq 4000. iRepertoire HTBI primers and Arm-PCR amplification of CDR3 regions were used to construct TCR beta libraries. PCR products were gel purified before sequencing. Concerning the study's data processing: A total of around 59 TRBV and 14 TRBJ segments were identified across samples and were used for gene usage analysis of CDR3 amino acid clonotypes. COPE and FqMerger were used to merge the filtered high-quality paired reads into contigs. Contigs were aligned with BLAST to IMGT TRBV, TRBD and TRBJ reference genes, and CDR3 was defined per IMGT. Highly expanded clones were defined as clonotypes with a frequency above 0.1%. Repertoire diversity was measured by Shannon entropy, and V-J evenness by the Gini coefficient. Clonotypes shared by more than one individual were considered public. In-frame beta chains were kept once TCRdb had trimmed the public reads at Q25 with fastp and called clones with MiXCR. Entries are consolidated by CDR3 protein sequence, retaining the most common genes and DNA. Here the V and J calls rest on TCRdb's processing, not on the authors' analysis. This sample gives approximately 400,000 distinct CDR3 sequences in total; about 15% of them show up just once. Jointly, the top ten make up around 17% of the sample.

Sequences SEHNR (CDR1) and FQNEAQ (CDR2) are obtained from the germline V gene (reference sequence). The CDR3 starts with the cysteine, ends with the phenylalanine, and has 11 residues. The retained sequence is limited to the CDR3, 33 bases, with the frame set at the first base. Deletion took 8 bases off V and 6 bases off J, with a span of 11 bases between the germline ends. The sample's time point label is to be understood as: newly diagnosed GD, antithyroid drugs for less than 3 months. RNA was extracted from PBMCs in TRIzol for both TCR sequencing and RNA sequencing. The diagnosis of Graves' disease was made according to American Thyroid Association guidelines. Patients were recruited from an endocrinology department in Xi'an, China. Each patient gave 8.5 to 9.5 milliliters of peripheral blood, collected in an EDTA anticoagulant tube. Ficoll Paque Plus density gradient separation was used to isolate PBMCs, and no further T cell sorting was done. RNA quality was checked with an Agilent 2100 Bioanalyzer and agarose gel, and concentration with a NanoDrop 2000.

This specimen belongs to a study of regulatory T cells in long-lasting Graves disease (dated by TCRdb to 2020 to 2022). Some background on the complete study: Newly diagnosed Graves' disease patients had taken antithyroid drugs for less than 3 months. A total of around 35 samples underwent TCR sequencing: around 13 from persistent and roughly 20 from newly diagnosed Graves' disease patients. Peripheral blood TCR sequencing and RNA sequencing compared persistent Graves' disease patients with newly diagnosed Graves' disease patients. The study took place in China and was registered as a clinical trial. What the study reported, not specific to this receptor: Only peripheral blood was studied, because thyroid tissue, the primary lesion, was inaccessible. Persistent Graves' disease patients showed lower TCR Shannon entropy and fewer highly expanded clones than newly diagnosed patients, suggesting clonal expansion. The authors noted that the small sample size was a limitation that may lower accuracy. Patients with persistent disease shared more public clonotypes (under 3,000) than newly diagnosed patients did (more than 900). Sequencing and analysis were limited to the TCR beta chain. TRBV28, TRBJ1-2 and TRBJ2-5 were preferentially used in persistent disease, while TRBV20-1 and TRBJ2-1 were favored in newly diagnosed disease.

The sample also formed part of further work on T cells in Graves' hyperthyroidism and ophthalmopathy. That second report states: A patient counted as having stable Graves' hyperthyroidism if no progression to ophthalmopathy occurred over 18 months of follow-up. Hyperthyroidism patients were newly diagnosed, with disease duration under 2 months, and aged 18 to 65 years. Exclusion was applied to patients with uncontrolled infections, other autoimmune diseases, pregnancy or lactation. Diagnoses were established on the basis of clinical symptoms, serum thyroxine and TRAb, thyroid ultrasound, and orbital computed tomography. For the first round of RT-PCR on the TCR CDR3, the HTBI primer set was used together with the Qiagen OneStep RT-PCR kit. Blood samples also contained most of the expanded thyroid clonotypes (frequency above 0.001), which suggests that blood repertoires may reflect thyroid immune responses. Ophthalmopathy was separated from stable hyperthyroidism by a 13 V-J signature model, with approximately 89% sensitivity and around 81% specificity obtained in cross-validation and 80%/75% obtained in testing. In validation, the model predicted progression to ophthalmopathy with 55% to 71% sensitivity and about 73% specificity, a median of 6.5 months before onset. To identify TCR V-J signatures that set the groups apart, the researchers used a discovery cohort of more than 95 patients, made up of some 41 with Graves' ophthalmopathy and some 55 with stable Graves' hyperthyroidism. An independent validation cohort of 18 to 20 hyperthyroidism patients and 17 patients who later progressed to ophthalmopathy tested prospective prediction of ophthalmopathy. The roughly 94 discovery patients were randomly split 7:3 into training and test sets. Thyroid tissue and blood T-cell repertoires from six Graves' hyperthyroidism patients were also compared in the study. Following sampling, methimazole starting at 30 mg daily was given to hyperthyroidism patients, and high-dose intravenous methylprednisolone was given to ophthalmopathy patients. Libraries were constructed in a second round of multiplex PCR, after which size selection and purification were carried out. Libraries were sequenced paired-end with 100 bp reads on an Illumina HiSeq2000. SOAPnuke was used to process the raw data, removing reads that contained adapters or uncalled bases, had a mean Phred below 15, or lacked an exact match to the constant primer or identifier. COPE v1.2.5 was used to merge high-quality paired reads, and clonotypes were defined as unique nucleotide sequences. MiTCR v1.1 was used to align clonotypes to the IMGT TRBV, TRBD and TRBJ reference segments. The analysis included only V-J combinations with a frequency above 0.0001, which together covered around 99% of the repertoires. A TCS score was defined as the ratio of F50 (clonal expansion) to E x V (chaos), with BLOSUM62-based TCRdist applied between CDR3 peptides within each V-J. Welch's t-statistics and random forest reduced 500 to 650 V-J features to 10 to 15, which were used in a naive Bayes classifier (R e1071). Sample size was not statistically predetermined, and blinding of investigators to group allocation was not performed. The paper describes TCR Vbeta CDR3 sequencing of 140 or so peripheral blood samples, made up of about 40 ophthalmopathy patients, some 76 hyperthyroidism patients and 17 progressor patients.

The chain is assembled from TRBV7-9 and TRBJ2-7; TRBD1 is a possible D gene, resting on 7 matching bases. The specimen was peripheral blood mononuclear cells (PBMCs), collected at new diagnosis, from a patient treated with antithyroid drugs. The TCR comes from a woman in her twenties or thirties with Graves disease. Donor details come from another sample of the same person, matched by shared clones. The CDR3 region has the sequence CASVQGGEQYF. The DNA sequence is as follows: TGTGCCAGCGTTCAGGGGGGCGAGCAGTACTTC.